This T cell receptor (beta chain) is from a study of blood T cell repertoires in COVID-19. Study-wide background: Acute and convalescent COVID-19 specimens originated in the United States, Italy and Spain. The cDNA or gDNA used as material had been derived from T cells, B-cell-depleted T cells, or PBMCs.

As originally analysed: Estimation of nucleated cell counts was performed using reference gene primer amplification. Produced via immunoSEQ multiplex PCR; TCRdb's table is partial and in-frame only. V and J calls and clone size follow that table, whereas D and trimming were derived from the DNA. Among some 120,000 clones listed, 88% were seen once. The sample taken for sequencing was peripheral blood. The receptor comes from a woman between 45 and 65 years old with active or convalescent COVID-19.

The CDR3 loop is CASSPPGFNEQFF. The DNA of the CDR3 is TGTGCCAGCAGCCCTCCTGGCTTCAATGAGCAGTTCTTC. The chain employs TRBV3-1 (or the pseudogene TRBV3-2) and TRBJ2-1; D gene uncertain. CDR3 length: 13 residues. Trimming stripped 4 bases from V and 6 bases from J, with 10 bases between. Germline V CDR1 and CDR2: LGHDT, YNNKEL (reference sequence).